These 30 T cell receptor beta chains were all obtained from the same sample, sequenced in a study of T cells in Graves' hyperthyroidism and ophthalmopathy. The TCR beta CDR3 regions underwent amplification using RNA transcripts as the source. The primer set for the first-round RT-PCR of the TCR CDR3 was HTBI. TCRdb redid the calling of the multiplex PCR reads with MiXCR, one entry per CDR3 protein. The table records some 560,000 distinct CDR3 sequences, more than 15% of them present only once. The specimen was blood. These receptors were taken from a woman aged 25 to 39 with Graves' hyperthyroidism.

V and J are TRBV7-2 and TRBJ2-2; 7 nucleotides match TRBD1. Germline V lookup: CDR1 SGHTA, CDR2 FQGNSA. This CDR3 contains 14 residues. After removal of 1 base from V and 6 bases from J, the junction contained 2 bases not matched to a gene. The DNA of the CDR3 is TGTGCCAGCAGCTTAGGACAGGGCCCCGGGGAGCTGTTTTTT. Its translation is CASSLGQGPGELFF.

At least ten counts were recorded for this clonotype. CDR3: CASSLPRQGETQYF. The CDR3 DNA reads as TGTGCCAGCAGTTTGCCAAGACAGGGAGAGACCCAGTACTTC. This sequence joins TRBV28 and TRBJ2-5; 7 positions agree with TRBD1. Germline CDR1 MDHEN, CDR2 SYDVKM. V gave up 3 bases and J gave up 4 bases; unmatched junction bases: 5. The CDR3 contains 14 residues.

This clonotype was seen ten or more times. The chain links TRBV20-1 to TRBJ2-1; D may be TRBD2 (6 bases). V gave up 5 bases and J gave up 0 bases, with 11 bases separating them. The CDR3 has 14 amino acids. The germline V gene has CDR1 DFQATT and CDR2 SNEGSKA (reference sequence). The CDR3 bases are TGCAGTGCTTTCGGAGGGTCCTCCTACAATGAGCAGTTCTTC. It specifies CSAFGGSSYNEQFF.

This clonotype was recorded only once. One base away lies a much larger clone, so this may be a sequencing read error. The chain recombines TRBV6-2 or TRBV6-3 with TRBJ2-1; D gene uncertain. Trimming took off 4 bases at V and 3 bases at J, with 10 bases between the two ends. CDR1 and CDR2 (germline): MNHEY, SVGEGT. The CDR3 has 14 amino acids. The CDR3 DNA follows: TGTGCCAGCAGTTTACCGACACTCTACAATGAGCAGTTCTTC. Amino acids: CASSLPTLYNEQFF.

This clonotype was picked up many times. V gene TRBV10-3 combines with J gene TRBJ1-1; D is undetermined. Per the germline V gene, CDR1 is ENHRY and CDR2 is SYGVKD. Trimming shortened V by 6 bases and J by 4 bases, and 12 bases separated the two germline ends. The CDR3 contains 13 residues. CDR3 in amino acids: CAISPPTGTEAFF. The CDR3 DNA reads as TGTGCCATCAGCCCACCGACGGGCACTGAAGCTTTCTTT.

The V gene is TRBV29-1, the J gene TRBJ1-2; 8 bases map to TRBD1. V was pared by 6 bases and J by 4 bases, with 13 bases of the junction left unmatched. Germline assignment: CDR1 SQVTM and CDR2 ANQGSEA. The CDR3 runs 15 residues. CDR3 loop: CSVDGTGRGSYGYTF. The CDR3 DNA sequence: TGCAGCGTCGACGGGACAGGTCGAGGAAGCTATGGCTACACCTTC.

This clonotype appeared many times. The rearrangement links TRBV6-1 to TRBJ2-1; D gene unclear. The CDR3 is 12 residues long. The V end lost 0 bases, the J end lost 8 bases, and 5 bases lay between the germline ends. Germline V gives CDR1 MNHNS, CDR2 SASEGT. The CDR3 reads CASSEAADEQFF. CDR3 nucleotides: TGTGCCAGCAGTGAAGCCGCCGATGAGCAGTTCTTC.

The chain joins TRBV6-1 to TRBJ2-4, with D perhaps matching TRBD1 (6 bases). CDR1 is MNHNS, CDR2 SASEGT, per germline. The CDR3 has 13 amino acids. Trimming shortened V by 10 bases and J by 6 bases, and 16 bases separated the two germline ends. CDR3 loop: CATRGGYRNIQYF. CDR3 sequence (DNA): TGTGCCACGCGAGGGGGTTACAGAAACATTCAGTACTTC.

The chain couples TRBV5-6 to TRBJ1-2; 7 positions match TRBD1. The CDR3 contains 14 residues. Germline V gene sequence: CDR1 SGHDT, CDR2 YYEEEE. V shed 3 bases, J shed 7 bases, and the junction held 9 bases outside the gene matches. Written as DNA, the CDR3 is TGTGCCAGCAGCTGGGGACAGCCTCCCGGTGGCTACACCTTC. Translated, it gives CASSWGQPPGGYTF.

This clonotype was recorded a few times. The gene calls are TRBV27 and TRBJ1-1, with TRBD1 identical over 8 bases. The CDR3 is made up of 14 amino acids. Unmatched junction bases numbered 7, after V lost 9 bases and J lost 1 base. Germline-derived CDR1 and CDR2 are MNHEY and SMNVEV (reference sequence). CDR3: CASIPGTGNTEAFF. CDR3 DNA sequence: TGTGCCAGTATCCCCGGGACAGGGAACACTGAAGCTTTCTTT.

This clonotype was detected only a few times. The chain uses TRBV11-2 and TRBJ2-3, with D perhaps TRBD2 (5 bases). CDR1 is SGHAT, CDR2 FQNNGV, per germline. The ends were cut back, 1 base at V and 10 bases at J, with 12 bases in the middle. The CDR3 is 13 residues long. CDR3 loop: CASSLGWGDAQYF. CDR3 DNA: TGTGCCAGCAGCTTAGGCTGGGGAGACGCGCAGTATTTT.

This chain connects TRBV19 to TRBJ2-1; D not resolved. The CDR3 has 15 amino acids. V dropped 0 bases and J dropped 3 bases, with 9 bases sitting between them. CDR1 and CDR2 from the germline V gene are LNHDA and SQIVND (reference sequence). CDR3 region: CASSIDAASYNEQFF. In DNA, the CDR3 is TGTGCCAGTAGTATAGATGCGGCGAGCTACAATGAGCAGTTCTTC.

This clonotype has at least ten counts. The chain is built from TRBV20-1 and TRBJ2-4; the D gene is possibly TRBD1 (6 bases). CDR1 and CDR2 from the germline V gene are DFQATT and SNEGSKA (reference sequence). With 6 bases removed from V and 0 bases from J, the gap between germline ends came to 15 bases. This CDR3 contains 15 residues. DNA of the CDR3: TGCAGTGCAACCGGGACATTAATAGCCAAAAACATTCAGTACTTC. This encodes CSATGTLIAKNIQYF.

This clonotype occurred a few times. CDR3 nucleotide sequence: TGCAGTGCTAGACTCCTGGGACTAGTCTTTCACACAGATACGCAGTATTTT. This codes for CSARLLGLVFHTDTQYF. This chain uses TRBV20-1 with TRBJ2-3, with TRBD2 matching over 8 bases. Germline CDR1 and CDR2: DFQATT and SNEGSKA (reference sequence). There are 17 residues in the CDR3. The ends lost 2 bases at V and 2 bases at J; junction bases unmatched: 12.

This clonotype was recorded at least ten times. CDR3 DNA: TGTGCCAGCAGCTCCTTCCCGACAGGGGTCAACAATGAGCAGTTCTTC. It encodes CASSSFPTGVNNEQFF. This chain connects TRBV11-2 to TRBJ2-1; the match to TRBD1 covers 8 bases. V dropped 4 bases and J dropped 5; count of bases not matched to a gene: 10. This CDR3 spans 16 amino acids. The germline CDR1 and CDR2 sequences are SGHAT and FQNNGV.

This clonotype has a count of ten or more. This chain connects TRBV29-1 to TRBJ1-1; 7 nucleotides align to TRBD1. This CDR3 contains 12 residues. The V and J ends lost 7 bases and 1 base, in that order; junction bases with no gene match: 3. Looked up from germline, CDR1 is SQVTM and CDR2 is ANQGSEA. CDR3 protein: CSAGQKNTEAFF. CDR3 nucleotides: TGCAGCGCGGGACAGAAGAACACTGAAGCTTTCTTT.

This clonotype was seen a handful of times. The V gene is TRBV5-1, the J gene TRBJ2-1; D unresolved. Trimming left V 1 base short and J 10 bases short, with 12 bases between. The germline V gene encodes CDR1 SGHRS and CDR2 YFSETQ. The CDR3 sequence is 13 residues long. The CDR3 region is CASSLRTSGEQFF. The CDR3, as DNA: TGCGCCAGCAGCTTGAGGACCTCCGGGGAGCAGTTCTTC.

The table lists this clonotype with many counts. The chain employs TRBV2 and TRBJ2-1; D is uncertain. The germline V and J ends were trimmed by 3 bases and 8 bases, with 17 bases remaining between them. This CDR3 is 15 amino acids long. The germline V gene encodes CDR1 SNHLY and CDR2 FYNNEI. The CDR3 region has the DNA TGTGCCAGCAGTGACCCCCTCCGGGCTCCTCATGAGCAGTTCTTC. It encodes CASSDPLRAPHEQFF.

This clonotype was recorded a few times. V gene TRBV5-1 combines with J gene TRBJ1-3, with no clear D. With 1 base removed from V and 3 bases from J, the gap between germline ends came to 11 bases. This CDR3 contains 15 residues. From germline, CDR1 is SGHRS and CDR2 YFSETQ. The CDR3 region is CASSLIPASGNTIYF. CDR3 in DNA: TGCGCCAGCAGCTTGATACCGGCCAGTGGAAACACCATATATTTT.

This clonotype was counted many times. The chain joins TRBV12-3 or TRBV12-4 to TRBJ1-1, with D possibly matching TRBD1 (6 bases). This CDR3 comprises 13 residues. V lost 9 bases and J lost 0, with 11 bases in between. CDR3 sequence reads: CASDRRMNTEAFF. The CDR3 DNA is TGTGCCAGTGACAGGCGTATGAACACTGAAGCTTTCTTT.

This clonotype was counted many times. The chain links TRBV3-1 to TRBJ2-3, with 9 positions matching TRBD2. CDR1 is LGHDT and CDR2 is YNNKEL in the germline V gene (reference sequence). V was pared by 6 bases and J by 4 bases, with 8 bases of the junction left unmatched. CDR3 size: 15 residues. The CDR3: CASSFGAGGPDTQYF. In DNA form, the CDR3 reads TGTGCCAGCAGTTTCGGCGCGGGAGGGCCAGATACGCAGTATTTT.

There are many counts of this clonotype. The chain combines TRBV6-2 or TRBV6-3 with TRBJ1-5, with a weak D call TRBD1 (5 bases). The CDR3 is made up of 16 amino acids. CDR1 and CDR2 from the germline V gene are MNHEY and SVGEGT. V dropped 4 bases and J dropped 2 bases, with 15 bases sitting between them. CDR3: CASSSMQGVRNQPQHF. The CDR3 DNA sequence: TGTGCCAGCAGTTCGATGCAGGGTGTTCGCAATCAGCCCCAGCATTTT.

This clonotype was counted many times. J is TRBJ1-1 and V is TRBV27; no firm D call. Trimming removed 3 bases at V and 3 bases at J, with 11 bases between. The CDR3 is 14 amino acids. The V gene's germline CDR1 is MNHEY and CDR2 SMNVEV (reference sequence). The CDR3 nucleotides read TGTGCCAGCAGTTTTAACGGACGGTACACTGAAGCTTTCTTT. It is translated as CASSFNGRYTEAFF.

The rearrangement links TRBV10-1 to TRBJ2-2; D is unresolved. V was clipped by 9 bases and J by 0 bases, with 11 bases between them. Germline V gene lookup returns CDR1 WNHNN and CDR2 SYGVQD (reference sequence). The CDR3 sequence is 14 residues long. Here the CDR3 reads CASKENTNTGELFF. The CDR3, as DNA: TGCGCCAGTAAAGAAAACACGAACACCGGGGAGCTGTTTTTT.

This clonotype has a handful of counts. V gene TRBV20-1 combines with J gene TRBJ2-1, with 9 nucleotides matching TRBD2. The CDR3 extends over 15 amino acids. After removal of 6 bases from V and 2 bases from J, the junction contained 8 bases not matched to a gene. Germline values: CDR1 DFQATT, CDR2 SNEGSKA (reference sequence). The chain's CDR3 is CSAPGTSYPYNEQFF. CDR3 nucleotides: TGCAGTGCCCCCGGGACTAGCTACCCCTACAATGAGCAGTTCTTC.

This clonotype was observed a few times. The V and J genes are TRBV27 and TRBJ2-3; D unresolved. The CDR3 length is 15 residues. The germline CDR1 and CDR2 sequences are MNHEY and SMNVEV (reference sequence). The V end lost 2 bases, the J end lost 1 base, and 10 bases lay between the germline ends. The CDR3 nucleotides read TGTGCCAGCAGTTTAGGCGGATGGGGCACAGATACGCAGTATTTT. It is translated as CASSLGGWGTDTQYF.

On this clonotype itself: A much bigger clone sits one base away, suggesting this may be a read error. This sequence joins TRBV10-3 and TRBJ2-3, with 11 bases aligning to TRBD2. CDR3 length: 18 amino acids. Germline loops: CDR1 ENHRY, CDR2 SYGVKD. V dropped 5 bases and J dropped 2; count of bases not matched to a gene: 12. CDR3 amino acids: CAISRLTPGLAVTDTQYF. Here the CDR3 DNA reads TGTGCCATCAGTCGCCTTACACCGGGACTAGCGGTCACAGATACGCAGTATTTT.

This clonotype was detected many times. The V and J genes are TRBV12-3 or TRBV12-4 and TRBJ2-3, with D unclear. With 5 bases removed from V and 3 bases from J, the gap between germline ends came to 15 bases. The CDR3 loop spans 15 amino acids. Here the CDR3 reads CASSLSGVGTDTQYF. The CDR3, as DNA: TGTGCCAGCAGTCTTAGTGGGGTGGGAACAGATACGCAGTATTTT.

As DNA, the CDR3 is TGCGCCAGCAGCTTGGGGTTTGAAGTAACAGGGCCGAACACCGGGGAGCTGTTTTTT. It yields the protein CASSLGFEVTGPNTGELFF. The J gene is TRBJ2-2, the V gene TRBV5-1; tentatively, D is TRBD1 (6 bases). The germline V gene encodes CDR1 SGHRS and CDR2 YFSETQ. V gave up 0 bases and J gave up 0 bases, with 18 bases separating them. CDR3 length equals 19 residues.

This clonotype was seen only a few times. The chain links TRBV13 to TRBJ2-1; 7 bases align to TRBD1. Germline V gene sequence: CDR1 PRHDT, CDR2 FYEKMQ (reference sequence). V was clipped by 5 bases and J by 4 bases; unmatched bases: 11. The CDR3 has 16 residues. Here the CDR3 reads CASSPPRDSGYNEQFF. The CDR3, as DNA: TGTGCCAGCAGCCCCCCCCGGGACAGTGGTTACAATGAGCAGTTCTTC.